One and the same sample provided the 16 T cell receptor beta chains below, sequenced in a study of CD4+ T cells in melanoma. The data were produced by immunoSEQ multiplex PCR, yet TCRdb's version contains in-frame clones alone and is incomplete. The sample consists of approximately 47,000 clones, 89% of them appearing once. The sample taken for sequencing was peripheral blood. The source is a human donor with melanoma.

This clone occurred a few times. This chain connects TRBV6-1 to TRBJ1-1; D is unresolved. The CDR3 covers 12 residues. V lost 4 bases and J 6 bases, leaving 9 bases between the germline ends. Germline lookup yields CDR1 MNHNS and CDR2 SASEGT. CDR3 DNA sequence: TGTGCCAGCAGTGTTCCGGCACCTGAAGCTTTCTTT. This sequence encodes CASSVPAPEAFF.

The CDR3 protein is CASSLQQGGYNEQFF. In DNA, the CDR3 is TGTGCCAGCAGCTTACAACAGGGGGGTTACAATGAGCAGTTCTTC. The V and J genes are TRBV7-3 and TRBJ2-1; 8 positions agree with TRBD1. Germline V gene lookup returns CDR1 SGHTA and CDR2 FQGTGA. Trimming at V came to 2 bases and at J to 4 bases, leaving 4 bases not matched to a gene. The CDR3 is 15 residues long.

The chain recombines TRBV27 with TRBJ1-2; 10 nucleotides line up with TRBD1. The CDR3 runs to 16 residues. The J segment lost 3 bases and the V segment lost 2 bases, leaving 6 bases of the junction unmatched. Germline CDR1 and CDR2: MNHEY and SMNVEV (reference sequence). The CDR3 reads CASSLGWTGGDYGYTF. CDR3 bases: TGTGCCAGCAGTTTAGGGTGGACAGGGGGGGACTATGGCTACACCTTC.

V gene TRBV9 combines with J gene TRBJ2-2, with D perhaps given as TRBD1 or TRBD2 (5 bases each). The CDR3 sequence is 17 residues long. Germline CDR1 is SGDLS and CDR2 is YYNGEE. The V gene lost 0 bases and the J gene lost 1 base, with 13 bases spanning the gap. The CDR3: CASSVDGGQLNTGELFF. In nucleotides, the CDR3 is TGTGCCAGCAGCGTAGATGGAGGACAACTGAACACCGGGGAGCTGTTTTTT.

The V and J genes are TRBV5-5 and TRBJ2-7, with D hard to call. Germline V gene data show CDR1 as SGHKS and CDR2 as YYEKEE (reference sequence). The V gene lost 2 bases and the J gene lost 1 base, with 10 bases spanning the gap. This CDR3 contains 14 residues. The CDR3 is CASSFLQSSYEQYF. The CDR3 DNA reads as TGTGCCAGCAGCTTCTTACAGAGTTCCTACGAGCAGTACTTC.

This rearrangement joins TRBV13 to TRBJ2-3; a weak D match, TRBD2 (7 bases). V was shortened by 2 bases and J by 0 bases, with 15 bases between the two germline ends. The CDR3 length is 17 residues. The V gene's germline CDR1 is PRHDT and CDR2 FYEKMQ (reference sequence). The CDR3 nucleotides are TGTGCCAGCAGCTTAAGTTCTGCGGGGGCGAGCACAGATACGCAGTATTTT. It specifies CASSLSSAGASTDTQYF.

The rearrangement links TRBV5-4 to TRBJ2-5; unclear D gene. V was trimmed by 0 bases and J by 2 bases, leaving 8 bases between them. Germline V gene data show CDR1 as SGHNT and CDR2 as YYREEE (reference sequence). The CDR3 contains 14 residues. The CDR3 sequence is CASSLAGVQETQYF. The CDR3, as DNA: TGTGCCAGCAGCTTGGCGGGCGTACAAGAGACCCAGTACTTC.

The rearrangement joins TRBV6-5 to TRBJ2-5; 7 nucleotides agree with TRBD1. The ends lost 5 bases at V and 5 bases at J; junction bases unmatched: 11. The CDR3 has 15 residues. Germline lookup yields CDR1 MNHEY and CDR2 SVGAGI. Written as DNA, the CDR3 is TGTGCCAGCAGTCACAACGAGGGGGCAGGGGAGACCCAGTACTTC. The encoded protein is CASSHNEGAGETQYF.

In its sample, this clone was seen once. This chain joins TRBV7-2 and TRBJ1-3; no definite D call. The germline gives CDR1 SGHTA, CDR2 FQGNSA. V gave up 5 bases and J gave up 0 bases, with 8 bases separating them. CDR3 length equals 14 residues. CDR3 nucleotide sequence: TGTGCCAGCAGCCCACACCCCTCTGGAAACACCATATATTTT. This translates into CASSPHPSGNTIYF.

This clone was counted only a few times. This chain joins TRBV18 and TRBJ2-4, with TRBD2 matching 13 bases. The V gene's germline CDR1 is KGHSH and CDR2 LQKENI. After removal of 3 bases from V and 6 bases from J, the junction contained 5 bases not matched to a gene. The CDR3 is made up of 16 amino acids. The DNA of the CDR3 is TGTGCCAGCTCACCCCCGACTAGCGGGGGGACAAACATTCAGTACTTC. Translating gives CASSPPTSGGTNIQYF.

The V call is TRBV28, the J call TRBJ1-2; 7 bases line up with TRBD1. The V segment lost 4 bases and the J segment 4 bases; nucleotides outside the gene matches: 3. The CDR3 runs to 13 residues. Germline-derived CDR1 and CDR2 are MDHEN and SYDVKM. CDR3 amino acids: CASSSGQLYGYTF. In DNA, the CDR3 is TGTGCCAGCAGTTCGGGACAGCTCTATGGCTACACCTTC.

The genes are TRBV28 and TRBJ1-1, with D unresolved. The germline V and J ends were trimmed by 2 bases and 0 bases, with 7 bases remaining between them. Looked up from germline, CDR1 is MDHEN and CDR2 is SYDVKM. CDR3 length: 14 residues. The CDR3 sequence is CASSLLTMNTEAFF. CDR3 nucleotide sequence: TGTGCCAGCAGTTTACTCACAATGAACACTGAAGCTTTCTTT.

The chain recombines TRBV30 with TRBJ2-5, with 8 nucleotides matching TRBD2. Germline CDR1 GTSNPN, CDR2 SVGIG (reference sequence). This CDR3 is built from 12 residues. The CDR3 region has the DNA TGTGCGGCGACCGGGCCCGGGGGGGAGCAGTACTTC. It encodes CAATGPGGEQYF. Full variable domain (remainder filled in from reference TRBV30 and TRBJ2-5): SQTIHQWPATLVQPVGSPLSLECTVEGTSNPNLYWYRQAAGRGLQLLFYSVGIGQISSEVPQNLSASRPQDRQFILSSKKLLLSDSGFYLCAATGPGGEQYFGPGTRLLVL.

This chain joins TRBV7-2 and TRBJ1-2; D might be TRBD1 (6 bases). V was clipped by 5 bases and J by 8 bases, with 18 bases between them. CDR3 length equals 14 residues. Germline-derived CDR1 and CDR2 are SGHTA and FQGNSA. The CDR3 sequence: CASSGSGAWEGYTF. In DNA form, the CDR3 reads TGTGCCAGCAGCGGATCAGGGGCCTGGGAGGGCTACACCTTC.

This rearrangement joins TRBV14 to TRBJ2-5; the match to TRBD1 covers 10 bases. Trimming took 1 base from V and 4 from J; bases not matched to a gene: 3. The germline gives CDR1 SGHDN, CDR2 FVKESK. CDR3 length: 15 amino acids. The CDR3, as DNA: TGTGCCAGCAGCCAAGTCGACAGGGGGCGAGAGACCCAGTACTTC. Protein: CASSQVDRGRETQYF.

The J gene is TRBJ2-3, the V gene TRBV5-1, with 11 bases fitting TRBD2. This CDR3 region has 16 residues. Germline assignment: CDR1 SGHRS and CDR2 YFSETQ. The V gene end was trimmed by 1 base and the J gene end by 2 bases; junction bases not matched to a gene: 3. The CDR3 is CASSLLAGGPTDTQYF. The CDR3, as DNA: TGCGCCAGCAGCTTGCTAGCGGGGGGCCCCACAGATACGCAGTATTTT.